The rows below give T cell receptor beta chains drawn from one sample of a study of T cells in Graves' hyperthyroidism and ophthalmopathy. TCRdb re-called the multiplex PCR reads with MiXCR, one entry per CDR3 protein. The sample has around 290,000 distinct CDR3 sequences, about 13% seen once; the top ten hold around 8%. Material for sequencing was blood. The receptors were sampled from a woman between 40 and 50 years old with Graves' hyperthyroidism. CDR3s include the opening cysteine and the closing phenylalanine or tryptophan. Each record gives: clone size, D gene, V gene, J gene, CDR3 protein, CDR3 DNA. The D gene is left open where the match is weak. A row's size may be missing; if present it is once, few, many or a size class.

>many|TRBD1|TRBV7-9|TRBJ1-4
CASSSPPADRGNEKLFF
TGTGCCAGCAGCTCTCCTCCCGCTGACAGGGGCAATGAAAAACTGTTTTTT
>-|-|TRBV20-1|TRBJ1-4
CSARIGSSTNEILFF
TGCAGTGCTAGAATAGGGTCCTCAACTAATGAAATACTGTTTTTT
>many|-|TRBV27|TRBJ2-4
CASSLLLAWLAKNIQYF
TGTGCCAGCAGTTTGTTACTAGCCTGGTTAGCCAAAAACATTCAGTACTTC
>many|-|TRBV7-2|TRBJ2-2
CASSPRQVGELFF
TGTGCCAGCAGCCCTCGACAGGTCGGGGAGCTGTTTTTT
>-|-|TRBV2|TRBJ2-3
CASSEALPTDTQYF
TGTGCCAGCAGTGAAGCGCTCCCCACAGATACGCAGTATTTT
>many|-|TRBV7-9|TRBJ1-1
CASIPSTTNTEAFF
TGTGCCAGCATCCCTTCGACGACAAACACTGAAGCTTTCTTT
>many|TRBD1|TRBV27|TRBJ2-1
CASSPDRENEQFF
TGTGCCAGCAGTCCAGACAGGGAAAATGAGCAGTTCTTC
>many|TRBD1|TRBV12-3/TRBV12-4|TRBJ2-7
CASRPNRGYEQYF
TGTGCCAGCAGACCTAACAGGGGCTACGAGCAGTACTTC
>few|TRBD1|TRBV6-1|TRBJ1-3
CASRQGADGNTIYF
TGTGCCAGTAGGCAGGGGGCTGATGGAAACACCATATATTTT
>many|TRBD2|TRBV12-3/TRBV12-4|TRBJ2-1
CASSLGSGRADEQFF
TGTGCCAGCAGTTTAGGTAGCGGGAGGGCCGATGAGCAGTTCTTC
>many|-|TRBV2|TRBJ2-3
CASSEWVRRRNTDTQYF
TGTGCCAGCAGTGAATGGGTCCGGCGGAGAAACACAGATACGCAGTATTTT
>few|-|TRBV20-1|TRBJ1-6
CSARTPGGESYNSPLHF
TGCAGTGCTAGAACCCCGGGGGGGGAGTCCTATAATTCACCCCTCCACTTT
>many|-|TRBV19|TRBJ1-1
CASTPGPNTEAFF
TGTGCCAGTACCCCTGGGCCGAACACTGAAGCTTTCTTT
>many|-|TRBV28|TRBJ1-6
CATHPNFSSTRGLTSPLHF
TGTGCCACCCACCCAAACTTCTCTTCGACCAGGGGTCTCACTTCACCCCTCCACTTT
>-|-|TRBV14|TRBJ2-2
CASSQDRRTGELFF
TGTGCCAGCAGCCAAGATCGGCGCACCGGGGAGCTGTTTTTT
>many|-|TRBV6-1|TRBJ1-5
CASSNKGTQNSNQPQHF
TGTGCCAGCAGTAACAAGGGGACTCAAAATAGCAATCAGCCCCAGCATTTT
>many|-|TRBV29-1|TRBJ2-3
CSVEGGKGVKDTQYF
TGCAGCGTAGAGGGCGGAAAGGGAGTCAAGGATACGCAGTATTTT
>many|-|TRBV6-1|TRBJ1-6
CASSASSESPLHF
TGTGCCAGCAGTGCAAGTTCGGAATCACCCCTCCACTTT
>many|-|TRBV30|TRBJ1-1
CAWSAGFGDTEAFF
TGTGCCTGGAGTGCAGGTTTCGGTGACACTGAAGCTTTCTTT
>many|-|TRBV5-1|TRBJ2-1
CASSLVGNVYNEQFF
TGCGCCAGCAGCTTGGTCGGGAACGTCTACAATGAGCAGTTCTTC
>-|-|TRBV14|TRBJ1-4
CASSQVRDGNEKLFF
TGTGCCAGCAGCCAAGTCCGGGACGGGAATGAAAAACTGTTTTTT
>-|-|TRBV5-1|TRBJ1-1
CTSSLSRLEETEAFF
TGCACCAGCAGCTTAAGCAGACTCGAGGAGACTGAAGCTTTCTTT
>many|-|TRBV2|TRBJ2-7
CASSDVGNYEQYF
TGTGCCAGCAGTGATGTGGGTAACTACGAGCAGTACTTC
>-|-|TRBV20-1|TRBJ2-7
CSAQQGYEQYF
TGCAGTGCGCAACAGGGATACGAGCAGTACTTC
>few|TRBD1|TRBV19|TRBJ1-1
CASSIALTGVNTEAFF
TGTGCCAGTAGTATAGCCCTGACAGGGGTGAACACTGAAGCTTTCTTT
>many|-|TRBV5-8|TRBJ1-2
CASSLMGLGYTF
TGTGCCAGCAGCTTGATGGGTTTGGGCTACACCTTC
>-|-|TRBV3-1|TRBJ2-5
CASSQDNGWEETQYF
TGTGCCAGCAGCCAAGATAATGGGTGGGAAGAGACCCAGTACTTC
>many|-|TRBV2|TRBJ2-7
CASSVAGSGYGYGEQYF
TGTGCCAGCAGTGTTGCGGGATCAGGGTATGGTTACGGCGAGCAGTACTTC
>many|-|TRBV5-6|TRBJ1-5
CASSLASGVEMGPQHF
TGTGCCAGCAGCTTGGCTTCAGGGGTAGAGATGGGGCCCCAGCATTTT
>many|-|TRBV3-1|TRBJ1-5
CASSPGGTYQPQHF
TGTGCCAGCAGCCCTGGGGGAACCTATCAGCCCCAGCATTTT
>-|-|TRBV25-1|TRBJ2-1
CASSEDSENNEQFF
TGTGCCAGCAGTGAAGACTCAGAGAACAATGAGCAGTTCTTC
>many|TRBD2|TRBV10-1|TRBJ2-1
CASSRAGGNNEQFF
TGCGCCAGCAGTCGGGCGGGAGGAAACAATGAGCAGTTCTTC
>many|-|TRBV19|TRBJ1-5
CASTGSLDQPQHF
TGTGCCAGTACTGGCTCCCTGGACCAGCCCCAGCATTTT
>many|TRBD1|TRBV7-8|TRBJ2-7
CASSAQPQGLSAYEQYF
TGTGCCAGCAGCGCCCAGCCACAGGGGCTAAGCGCCTACGAGCAGTACTTC
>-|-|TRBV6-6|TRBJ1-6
CASSYDAREPPLHF
TGTGCCAGCAGTTACGACGCGAGGGAGCCACCCCTCCACTTT
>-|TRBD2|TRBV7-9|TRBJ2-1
CASTVGTTSTNEQFF
TGTGCCAGCACCGTAGGGACTACCTCGACCAATGAGCAGTTCTTC
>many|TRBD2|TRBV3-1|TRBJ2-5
CASSQEGLAGEQETQYF
TGTGCCAGCAGCCAAGAAGGGCTAGCGGGGGAGCAAGAGACCCAGTACTTC
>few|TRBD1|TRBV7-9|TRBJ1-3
CASSSGGSSGNTIYF
TGTGCCAGCAGCTCAGGGGGCTCCTCTGGAAACACCATATATTTT
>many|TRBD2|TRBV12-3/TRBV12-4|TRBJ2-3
CASRPPGLAGNTQYF
TGTGCCAGCAGGCCTCCGGGACTAGCGGGAAATACGCAGTATTTT
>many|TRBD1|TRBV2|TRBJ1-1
CASTTPHRGLGDTEAFF
TGTGCCAGCACCACACCCCACAGGGGCTTAGGGGACACTGAAGCTTTCTTT
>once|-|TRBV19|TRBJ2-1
CASSIGTNYNEQFF
TGTGCCAGTAGTATAGGGACTAACTACAATGAGCAGTTCTTC
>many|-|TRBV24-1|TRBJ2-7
CATSDFNTVLLADSYEQYF
TGTGCCACCAGTGATTTTAATACGGTTCTACTAGCTGACTCCTACGAGCAGTACTTC
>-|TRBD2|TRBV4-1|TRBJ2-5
CASSRTSGRAQETQYF
TGCGCCAGCAGCCGGACTAGCGGGAGGGCTCAAGAGACCCAGTACTTC
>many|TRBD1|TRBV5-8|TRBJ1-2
CASSLGRGLPLYGYTF
TGTGCCAGCAGCTTGGGCAGGGGGCTCCCCCTTTACGGCTACACCTTC
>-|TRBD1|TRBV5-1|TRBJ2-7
CASSGTGLYEQYF
TGCGCCAGCAGCGGGACAGGGCTTTACGAGCAGTACTTC
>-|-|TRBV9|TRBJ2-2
CASSDYWTNTGELFF
TGTGCCAGCAGCGATTACTGGACTAACACCGGGGAGCTGTTTTTT
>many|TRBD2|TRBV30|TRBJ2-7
CAWSATSGTEQYF
TGTGCCTGGAGTGCCACTAGCGGGACTGAGCAGTACTTC
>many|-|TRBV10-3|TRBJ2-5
CAISERVQETQYF
TGTGCCATCAGTGAGCGTGTCCAAGAGACCCAGTACTTC
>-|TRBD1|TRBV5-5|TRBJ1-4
CASSPVGQGNEKLFF
TGTGCCAGCAGCCCTGTGGGACAGGGCAATGAAAAACTGTTTTTT
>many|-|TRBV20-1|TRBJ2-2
CSARDPGEAEELFF
TGCAGTGCTAGAGACCCGGGAGAGGCCGAGGAGCTGTTTTTT
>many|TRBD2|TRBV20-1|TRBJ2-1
CSADSGSENEQFF
TGCAGTGCCGATAGCGGGAGTGAGAATGAGCAGTTCTTC
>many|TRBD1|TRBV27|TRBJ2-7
CASRSRGQGFLAGYYEQYF
TGTGCCAGCAGGTCTCGGGGACAGGGGTTTTTAGCGGGTTACTACGAGCAGTACTTC
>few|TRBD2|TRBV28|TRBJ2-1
CASSPPGLAFDEQFF
TGTGCCAGCAGTCCCCCGGGACTAGCGTTCGATGAGCAGTTCTTC
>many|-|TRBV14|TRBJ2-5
CASSHPTSQETQYF
TGTGCCAGCAGCCACCCGACTTCGCAAGAGACCCAGTACTTC
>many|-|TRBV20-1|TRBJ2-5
CSNSPAGLETQYF
TGCAGTAACTCCCCGGCAGGGTTAGAGACCCAGTACTTC
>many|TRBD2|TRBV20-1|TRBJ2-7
CSAWGLAGTYEQYF
TGCAGTGCTTGGGGACTAGCGGGCACCTACGAGCAGTACTTC
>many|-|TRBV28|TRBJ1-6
CASSLTGVNSPLHF
TGTGCCAGCAGTTTAACGGGGGTTAATTCACCCCTCCACTTT
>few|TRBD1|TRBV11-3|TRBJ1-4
CASSLATGEKLFF
TGTGCCAGCAGCTTAGCAACAGGGGAGAAACTGTTTTTT
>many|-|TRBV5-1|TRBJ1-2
CASSLGRTTYGYTF
TGCGCCAGCAGCTTGGGAAGGACAACCTATGGCTACACCTTC
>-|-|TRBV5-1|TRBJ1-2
CASSLGGRTPMGYGYTF
TGCGCCAGCAGCTTAGGCGGACGGACCCCGATGGGCTATGGCTACACCTTC